This TCR beta chain was found in a study of OX40 agonist ivuxolimab in advanced cancers. Study context: People in dose escalation had one of these cancers: hepatocellular carcinoma, melanoma, renal cell or head and neck cancer. Mean age roughly 65 years, range about 23 to 80; around 80% male.

Assay used: immunoSEQ multiplex PCR; TCRdb lists only in-frame clones, some missing. The sample has about 52,000 clones, roughly nine tenths seen once; the top ten hold 11% to 15%. A word on this clone: Its antigen is undetermined.

From germline, CDR1 is SGHDT and CDR2 YYEEEE. Trimming pared 0 bases from V and 4 bases from J, leaving 6 bases between. The CDR3 is 13 amino acids. Study findings and constraints: Nonresponders, in some cases, also had low normalized T-cell clonal expansion.

The sequencing used CD4+ or CD8+ T cells sorted from blood, collected in a trial of the OX40 agonist ivuxolimab. The chain employs TRBV5-6 and TRBJ2-3; D is unresolved. The clonotype originates from an adult with an advanced solid tumor such as melanoma, head and neck, liver or kidney cancer. The CDR3 coding sequence is TGTGCCAGCAGCTTGGATACAGCAGATACGCAGTATTTT. Its protein product is CASSLDTADTQYF.